These 29 T cell receptor beta chains came from one sample sequenced in a study of T cells and Merkel cell carcinoma outcomes. The method was immunoSEQ multiplex PCR; TCRdb's version includes in-frame clones alone and lacks a portion of them. Seen here are more than 6,000 clones, 90% observed once, and the top ten hold 2.8%. The sample taken for sequencing was tumor tissue from Merkel cell carcinoma. The source of these receptors is a human donor with Merkel cell carcinoma.

This chain links TRBV30 with TRBJ1-1, with D unresolved. From germline, CDR1 is GTSNPN and CDR2 SVGIG (reference sequence). V was cut by 3 bases and J by 0 bases, with 8 bases left in between. CDR3 length equals 13 residues. The CDR3 region has the DNA TGTGCCTGGAGAGAGGAGTTGAACACTGAAGCTTTCTTT. It codes for CAWREELNTEAFF.

The chain couples TRBV7-8 to TRBJ1-6; no firm D call. V was trimmed by 5 bases and J by 2 bases, leaving 10 bases between them. In germline, CDR1 is SGHVS, CDR2 FQNEAQ. The CDR3 runs 15 residues. The CDR3 spells CASSPRRTYNSPLHF. In DNA, the CDR3 is TGTGCCAGCAGCCCAAGGAGGACCTATAATTCACCCCTCCACTTT.

This clone has more than one count but fewer than ten. This chain uses TRBV4-1 with TRBJ2-1; D gene unclear. CDR3 length: 13 residues. The V and J ends lost 0 bases and 8 bases respectively, with 8 bases between them. Germline V gives CDR1 MGHRA, CDR2 YSYEKL. The CDR3 here is CASSQEVYHEQFF. CDR3 DNA sequence: TGCGCCAGCAGCCAAGAGGTGTACCATGAGCAGTTCTTC.

V and J are TRBV20-1 and TRBJ2-3; D is unclear. The V gene lost 2 bases and the J gene lost 2 bases, with 2 bases spanning the gap. This CDR3 region has 11 residues. Per germline, CDR1 DFQATT and CDR2 SNEGSKA (reference sequence). The CDR3 is CSARLTDTQYF. The CDR3 DNA follows: TGCAGTGCTAGACTCACAGATACGCAGTATTTT.

This chain links TRBV7-9 with TRBJ2-1; 9 positions agree with TRBD1. Germline loops: CDR1 SEHNR, CDR2 FQNEAQ (reference sequence). V was clipped by 7 bases and J by 5 bases; unmatched bases: 9. The CDR3 is made up of 15 amino acids. As DNA, the CDR3 is TGTGCCAGCACTCACGGGGACAGGGTGCACAATGAGCAGTTCTTC. Translating gives CASTHGDRVHNEQFF.

The genes are TRBV9 and TRBJ2-5; D might be TRBD1 (5 bases). The CDR3 totals 14 residues. Germline loops: CDR1 SGDLS, CDR2 YYNGEE. V was trimmed by 3 bases and J by 4 bases, leaving 13 bases between them. The CDR3 DNA reads as TGTGCCAGCAGCGAGATGGGGCTTGGAGAGACCCAGTACTTC. Amino acids: CASSEMGLGETQYF.

The chain carries TRBV7-9 and TRBJ2-5, with D perhaps TRBD2 (7 bases). The V end was cut by 4 bases, the J end by 5 bases, with 11 bases between. The CDR3 extends over 13 amino acids. Germline assignment: CDR1 SEHNR and CDR2 FQNEAQ (reference sequence). The CDR3 protein is CASSWGGQETQYF. The CDR3 DNA reads as TGTGCCAGCAGCTGGGGGGGGCAGGAGACCCAGTACTTC.

To note about this clone: A read error may account for a junction end that differs from germline. This rearrangement joins TRBV28 to TRBJ2-5; weak D call: TRBD1 (5 bases). This CDR3 comprises 15 residues. Germline-derived CDR1 and CDR2 are MDHEN and SYDVKM. CDR3 DNA sequence: TGTGCCAGCAGTCCAAGTAGGAGACAGAAAGAGACCCAATACTTC. Its protein product is CASSPSRRQKETQYF.

J is TRBJ2-5 and V is TRBV6-6; unclear D gene. Germline V gives CDR1 MNHNY, CDR2 SVGAGI (reference sequence). The CDR3 sequence is 13 residues long. Trimming removed 4 bases from V and 1 base from J, with 7 bases in between. The CDR3 DNA is TGTGCCAGCAGTTCCACCCCCCAAGAGACCCAGTACTTC. The encoded protein is CASSSTPQETQYF.

The chain joins TRBV6-1 to TRBJ1-5; 8 positions agree with TRBD1. After removal of 3 bases from V and 3 bases from J, the junction contained 7 bases not matched to a gene. Germline loops: CDR1 MNHNS, CDR2 SASEGT. This CDR3 is built from 16 residues. The CDR3 sequence: CASSEWAGGLNQPQHF. CDR3 nucleotide sequence: TGTGCCAGCAGTGAGTGGGCAGGGGGCCTCAATCAGCCCCAGCATTTT.

This clone was seen once. This sequence joins TRBV11-3 and TRBJ2-5; no clear D gene. Trimming removed 2 bases from V and 2 bases from J, with 9 bases in between. CDR1 and CDR2 from the germline V gene are SGHNT and YENEEA. The CDR3 consists of 14 residues. The CDR3 sequence is CASSLRSGQETQYF. Written as DNA, the CDR3 is TGTGCCAGCAGCTTAAGGTCCGGACAAGAGACCCAGTACTTC.

The J gene is TRBJ2-1, the V gene TRBV5-8; a weak D match, TRBD2 (6 bases). V lost 0 bases, J lost 7 bases, and 8 bases lay in between. CDR3 length: 13 amino acids. CDR1 and CDR2 from the germline V gene are SGHTS and YDEGEE. Here the CDR3 DNA reads TGTGCCAGCAGCTTGGGTCGGGGGAATGAGCAGTTCTTC. This gives the protein CASSLGRGNEQFF.

This clone occurred once. The chain is built from TRBV5-1 and TRBJ2-3; 7 nucleotides line up with TRBD1. The CDR3 runs to 15 residues. Germline V gives CDR1 SGHRS, CDR2 YFSETQ. V lost 9 bases to trimming and J lost 4 bases; unmatched junction nucleotides: 14. The CDR3 is CATNRQGRAPDTQYF. The CDR3 nucleotides are TGCGCCACCAACCGACAGGGACGAGCTCCAGATACGCAGTATTTT.

The chain carries TRBV12-5 and TRBJ2-3; tentative D call: TRBD1 (5 bases). V lost 3 bases to trimming and J lost 5 bases, with 9 bases between them. Per germline, CDR1 LGHNT and CDR2 FRNRAP. This CDR3 region has 13 residues. The CDR3 region is CASGFREQDTQYF. The CDR3 DNA follows: TGTGCTAGTGGTTTCAGGGAACAAGATACGCAGTATTTT.

The chain joins TRBV28 to TRBJ2-5; 8 nucleotides match TRBD1. The CDR3 runs to 16 residues. CDR1 MDHEN and CDR2 SYDVKM come from the germline V gene. With V trimmed by 3 bases and J by 3 bases, 9 bases remained unmatched. The CDR3 sequence: CASSLRTGQGKETQYF. Here the CDR3 DNA reads TGTGCCAGCAGTTTGAGGACCGGACAGGGTAAAGAGACCCAGTACTTC.

This chain connects TRBV21-1 to TRBJ1-5; TRBD1 is taken as the D call from the table, unchecked against the DNA. TRBV21-1 is listed as a pseudogene. The length of the CDR3 is 14 residues. This chain's CDR3 is CASIRRKGHQPQHF. For the CDR3, the DNA is TGTGCCAGCATCCGGAGAAAGGGACACCAGCCCCAGCATTTT.

This rearrangement joins TRBV9 to TRBJ1-2, with no clear D. The germline V gene encodes CDR1 SGDLS and CDR2 YYNGEE. The CDR3 runs 15 residues. Trimming cost V 4 bases and J 7 bases, with 20 bases left between them. CDR3 nucleotides: TGTGCCAGCAGCCCAAGACGGGTTGGCTTGAGTGGCTACACCTTC. It yields the protein CASSPRRVGLSGYTF.

This chain connects TRBV5-1 to TRBJ1-2; 8 bases are shared with TRBD1. Germline V gene sequence: CDR1 SGHRS, CDR2 YFSETQ. This CDR3 spans 13 amino acids. V gave up 4 bases and J gave up 11 bases; unmatched junction bases: 10. CDR3 region: CASSPDRAERYTF. CDR3 bases: TGCGCCAGCAGCCCGGACAGGGCGGAAAGGTACACCTTC.

V and J are TRBV7-9 and TRBJ2-5, with D uncertain. With 4 bases removed from V and 5 bases from J, the gap between germline ends came to 8 bases. The CDR3 runs 12 residues. Germline assignment: CDR1 SEHNR and CDR2 FQNEAQ (reference sequence). Written as DNA, the CDR3 is TGTGCCAGCAGCTCCTTGGTTGAGACCCAGTACTTC. Residues: CASSSLVETQYF.

V usage is TRBV9 and J usage is TRBJ1-2; D possibly corresponds to TRBD1 (5 bases). From germline, CDR1 is SGDLS and CDR2 YYNGEE. The CDR3 spans 14 residues. V lost 3 bases and J 11 bases, leaving 20 bases between the germline ends. The CDR3, as DNA: TGTGCCAGCAGCGACCGCGAGGGACTCGCTAGATACACCTTC. It encodes CASSDREGLARYTF.

This chain joins TRBV30 and TRBJ2-3, with 7 bases fitting TRBD2. The CDR3 runs 11 residues. CDR1 is GTSNPN, CDR2 SVGIG, per germline (reference sequence). After removal of 5 bases from V and 5 bases from J, the junction contained 1 base not matched to a gene. In DNA form, the CDR3 reads TGTGCCTGGGAGCGGGGAGATACGCAGTATTTT. Its translation is CAWERGDTQYF.

V gene TRBV27 combines with J gene TRBJ2-7; 9 nucleotides align to TRBD1. V shed 5 bases and J 3 bases; nucleotides not matched to a gene: 5. CDR3 length equals 14 residues. Germline assignment: CDR1 MNHEY and CDR2 SMNVEV (reference sequence). In DNA form, the CDR3 reads TGTGCCAGCAGTCGGACAGGGGTTAGCTACGAGCAGTACTTC. Amino acid sequence: CASSRTGVSYEQYF.

J is TRBJ2-3 and V is TRBV7-9, with 9 bases that match TRBD1. The junction had 12 bases not matched to a gene; V was cut back by 5 bases and J by 3 bases. Germline V gives CDR1 SEHNR, CDR2 FQNEAQ (reference sequence). The CDR3 is 17 residues long. The CDR3 DNA sequence: TGTGCCAGCAGCCTAACCCCCGGGACAGGGTTTACAGATACGCAGTATTTT. Protein product: CASSLTPGTGFTDTQYF. Variable domain in full (rest from reference TRBV7-9 and TRBJ2-3): DTGVSQNPRHKITKRGQNVTFRCDPISEHNRLYWYRQTLGQGPEFLTYFQNEAQLEKSRLLSDRFSAERPKGSFSTLEIQRTEQGDSAMYLCASSLTPGTGFTDTQYFGPGTRLTVL.

The J gene is TRBJ1-1, the V gene TRBV7-9, with D maybe TRBD1 (5 bases). The CDR3 runs to 14 residues. V was clipped by 5 bases and J by 3 bases, with 13 bases between them. Per germline, CDR1 SEHNR and CDR2 FQNEAQ (reference sequence). The CDR3 loop is CASSEGRQHTEAFF. DNA for the CDR3: TGTGCCAGCAGCGAAGGCCGACAGCACACTGAAGCTTTCTTT.

The chain joins TRBV6-4 to TRBJ2-1; D perhaps matches TRBD1 (6 bases). CDR3 size: 13 residues. Germline CDR1 reads MRHNA; CDR2 reads SNTAGT. V dropped 4 bases and J dropped 9 bases, with 13 bases sitting between them. The CDR3 bases are TGTGCCAGCAGTGTCGACAGGAGAGGTGAGCAGTTCTTC. Its translation is CASSVDRRGEQFF.

V is TRBV7-3 and J is TRBJ1-1; tentative D call: TRBD1 (5 bases). Trimming took off 5 bases at V and 0 bases at J, with 13 bases between the two ends. The CDR3 has 15 amino acids. The germline V gene has CDR1 SGHTA and CDR2 FQGTGA. This CDR3 reads CASSPLGALNTEAFF. CDR3 in DNA: TGTGCCAGCAGCCCACTTGGGGCGTTGAACACTGAAGCTTTCTTT.

In its sample, this clone was seen once. J is TRBJ1-5 and V is TRBV4-1, with D uncertain. The germline V and J ends were trimmed by 5 bases and 0 bases, with 14 bases remaining between them. Germline CDR1 MGHRA, CDR2 YSYEKL. The CDR3 is made up of 16 amino acids. The CDR3 loop reads CASSAAYGYSNQPQHF. The CDR3 DNA sequence: TGCGCCAGCAGCGCGGCCTATGGCTATAGCAATCAGCCCCAGCATTTT.

The chain is built from TRBV7-3 and TRBJ1-1, with a possible D match to TRBD1 (5 bases). The germline CDR1 and CDR2 sequences are SGHTA and FQGTGA. The V end was cut by 6 bases, the J end by 0 bases, with 14 bases between. The CDR3 covers 15 residues. The CDR3 protein is CASSPGPGMNTEAFF. The CDR3 DNA is TGTGCCAGCAGTCCCGGTCCAGGGATGAACACTGAAGCTTTCTTT.

The V call is TRBV5-1, the J call TRBJ2-7, with a tentative D call TRBD1 (6 bases). The CDR3 runs 16 residues. The V gene's germline CDR1 is SGHRS and CDR2 YFSETQ. V gave up 0 bases and J gave up 5 bases, with 18 bases separating them. CDR3 bases: TGCGCCAGCAGCTTGGCCGGCAGGGGAAGAGGGCACGAGCAGTACTTC. It specifies CASSLAGRGRGHEQYF.